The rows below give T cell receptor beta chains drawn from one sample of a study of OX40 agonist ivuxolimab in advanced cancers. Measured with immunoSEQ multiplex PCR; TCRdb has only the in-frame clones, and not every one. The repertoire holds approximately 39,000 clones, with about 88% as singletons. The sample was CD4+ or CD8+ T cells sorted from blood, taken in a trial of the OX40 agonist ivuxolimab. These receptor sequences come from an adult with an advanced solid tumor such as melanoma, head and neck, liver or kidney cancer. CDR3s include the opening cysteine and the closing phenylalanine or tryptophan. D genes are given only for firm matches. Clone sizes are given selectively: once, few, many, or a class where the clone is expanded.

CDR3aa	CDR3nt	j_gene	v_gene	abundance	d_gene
CAINWSGACYYEQYF	TGTGCCATCAATTGGTCAGGGGCTTGCTACTACGAGCAGTACTTC	TRBJ2-7	TRBV10-3	.	.
CASSEGGLEEKLFF	TGTGCCAGCAGTGAGGGGGGGCTCGAGGAAAAACTGTTTTTT	TRBJ1-4	TRBV9	.	.
CASSYSAGGLQETQYF	TGTGCCAGCAGTTACTCGGCGGGGGGCCTCCAAGAGACCCAGTACTTC	TRBJ2-5	TRBV6-5	.	TRBD2
CASSVSDNSYEQYF	TGTGCCAGCAGCGTATCTGACAACTCCTACGAGCAGTACTTC	TRBJ2-7	TRBV7-2	.	.
CASIGLAGGPETQYF	TGTGCCAGCATCGGACTAGCGGGGGGTCCAGAGACCCAGTACTTC	TRBJ2-5	TRBV28	.	TRBD2
CASTLMIGGGAPRNTHEQYF	TGTGCCAGCACCCTTATGATTGGTGGTGGGGCCCCTCGTAATACTCACGAGCAGTACTTC	TRBJ2-7	TRBV27	.	.
CASSLRQGSPYEQYF	TGCGCCAGCAGCTTGCGGCAGGGGTCCCCCTACGAGCAGTACTTC	TRBJ2-7	TRBV5-1	.	.
CASTPAEGGEQYF	TGTGCCAGCACCCCGGCCGAGGGGGGCGAGCAGTACTTC	TRBJ2-7	TRBV11-2	few	.
CASSFSWGAEETQYF	TGTGCCAGCAGCTTCTCGTGGGGGGCGGAAGAGACCCAGTACTTC	TRBJ2-5	TRBV5-4	.	.
CASSLEPGLQITEQFF	TGTGCCAGCAGCTTAGAACCAGGGCTACAAATTACTGAGCAGTTCTTC	TRBJ2-1	TRBV7-9	.	.
CASSSTGTYNEQFF	TGTGCCAGCAGCTCTACGGGGACCTACAATGAGCAGTTCTTC	TRBJ2-1	TRBV11-2	few	.
CASSPLLGAEVEAFF	TGTGCCAGCAGCCCCCTTCTGGGGGCGGAGGTTGAAGCTTTCTTT	TRBJ1-1	TRBV9	.	.
CASSISGQGGETQYF	TGTGCCAGTAGTATATCCGGACAGGGAGGAGAGACCCAGTACTTC	TRBJ2-5	TRBV19	.	TRBD1
CATSRVGGESTFF	TGTGCCACCAGCAGAGTAGGAGGGGAATCAACTTTCTTT	TRBJ1-1	TRBV15	.	.
CASSLGSNGITYEQYF	TGTGCCAGCAGCTTAGGGAGTAATGGCATCACCTACGAGCAGTACTTC	TRBJ2-7	TRBV7-2	.	.
CASSHRTTGFETQYF	TGTGCCAGCAGTCACCGGACCACAGGGTTTGAGACCCAGTACTTC	TRBJ2-5	TRBV6-5	.	.
CASSVEDGGWYEQYF	TGTGCCAGCAGCGTAGAGGACGGGGGGTGGTACGAGCAGTACTTC	TRBJ2-7	TRBV9	once	TRBD2
CASSSTSTRMEQYF	TGTGCCAGCAGCTCGACGTCCACGCGCATGGAGCAGTACTTC	TRBJ2-7	TRBV7-9	.	.
CASSLTGVSTF	TGTGCCAGCAGCCTAACAGGGGTGTCTACCTTC	TRBJ1-2	TRBV13	.	TRBD1
CASSKGRKNIGNTIYF	TGTGCCAGCAGCAAAGGGAGGAAGAACATAGGAAACACCATATATTTT	TRBJ1-3	TRBV21-1	.	.
CASSLADGGALYEQYF	TGTGCCAGCAGTTTAGCAGACGGGGGGGCACTCTACGAGCAGTACTTC	TRBJ2-7	TRBV27	.	TRBD2
CASSYYRADTQYF	TGTGCCAGCAGTTACTACAGGGCAGATACGCAGTATTTT	TRBJ2-3	TRBV6-5	once	.
CASSAKIDRPSNNEQFF	TGTGCCAGCAGCGCAAAGATCGACAGGCCTAGCAACAATGAGCAGTTCTTC	TRBJ2-1	TRBV9	.	.
CASSSGTGREKLFF	TGTGCCAGCAGCTCCGGGACGGGAAGGGAAAAACTGTTTTTT	TRBJ1-4	TRBV11-2	.	.
CAWSTGTGAYEQYF	TGTGCCTGGAGCACCGGGACGGGAGCCTACGAGCAGTACTTC	TRBJ2-7	TRBV30	.	.
CASSLGWTGGKDTQYF	TGTGCCAGCAGCTTGGGGTGGACAGGGGGCAAAGATACGCAGTATTTT	TRBJ2-3	TRBV5-6	.	TRBD1
CASSQGLWSKNQPQHF	TGCGCCAGCAGCCAAGGCCTGTGGAGTAAAAATCAGCCCCAGCATTTT	TRBJ1-5	TRBV4-3	.	.
CASSIGTGSYEQYF	TGTGCCAGTAGTATAGGTACAGGGTCCTACGAGCAGTACTTC	TRBJ2-7	TRBV19	.	.
CASSEGQGSQPQHF	TGTGCCAGCAGTGAAGGACAGGGCAGCCAGCCCCAGCATTTT	TRBJ1-5	TRBV6-5	once	TRBD1
CASSPHGQGVYEQYF	TGTGCCAGCAGTCCCCACGGACAGGGGGTCTACGAGCAGTACTTC	TRBJ2-7	TRBV28	.	TRBD1
CASTPTPIFYGYTF	TGTGCCAGTACCCCGACCCCGATCTTCTATGGCTACACCTTC	TRBJ1-2	TRBV19	once	.
CASSLTGRVPYEQYF	TGTGCCAGCAGTTTAACAGGCAGGGTGCCCTACGAGCAGTACTTC	TRBJ2-7	TRBV28	few	.
CAWSPRWGAYGYTF	TGTGCCTGGAGTCCCCGCTGGGGGGCCTATGGCTACACCTTC	TRBJ1-2	TRBV30	once	.
CASSLQGHADTQYF	TGTGCCAGCAGTTTGCAGGGGCACGCAGATACGCAGTATTTT	TRBJ2-3	TRBV28	.	.
CASSIGGDYLNEQFF	TGTGCCAGCAGCATCGGAGGGGACTATCTGAATGAGCAGTTCTTC	TRBJ2-1	TRBV11-2	.	TRBD2
CASSPPGTSSDTQYF	TGTGCCAGCAGCCCCCCCGGGACTAGTTCGGATACGCAGTATTTT	TRBJ2-3	TRBV7-9	few	TRBD2
CASSPGTSGDRNEQFF	TGCGCCAGCAGCCCCGGGACTAGCGGGGACCGGAATGAGCAGTTCTTC	TRBJ2-1	TRBV4-1	.	TRBD2
CATTPLQAATFSYEQYF	TGTGCCACCACCCCTTTACAGGCCGCGACGTTCTCCTACGAGCAGTACTTC	TRBJ2-7	TRBV2	.	.
CASSPPGQGNGYTF	TGTGCCAGCAGTCCCCCGGGACAGGGGAACGGCTACACCTTC	TRBJ1-2	TRBV28	.	TRBD1
CASSEYAYEQYF	TGCGCCAGCAGTGAGTACGCCTACGAGCAGTACTTC	TRBJ2-7	TRBV10-1	.	.
CASSQTYTDTQYF	TGCGCCAGCAGCCAGACTTACACAGATACGCAGTATTTT	TRBJ2-3	TRBV4-1	few	.
CASSAGGGYTF	TGTGCCAGCAGCGCCGGGGGTGGCTACACCTTC	TRBJ1-2	TRBV27	.	.
CASSPRGRNEQFF	TGTGCCAGCAGCCCCCGAGGGCGCAATGAGCAGTTCTTC	TRBJ2-1	TRBV11-3	.	.
CASSLVVSVGTEETQYF	TGTGCCAGCAGCTTAGTAGTAAGCGTCGGCACAGAGGAGACCCAGTACTTC	TRBJ2-5	TRBV7-9	.	.
CASSNPPGASGSYEQYF	TGTGCCAGCAGCAACCCCCCGGGGGCTAGCGGTTCCTACGAGCAGTACTTC	TRBJ2-7	TRBV9	.	.
CASSQAAGGDYYEQYF	TGCGCCAGCAGCCAAGCGGCAGGGGGCGATTACTACGAGCAGTACTTC	TRBJ2-7	TRBV4-3	.	TRBD1
CASSTTIQETQYF	TGTGCCAGCAGCACGACTATCCAAGAGACCCAGTACTTC	TRBJ2-5	TRBV7-6	.	.
CASSFEGQGAHEQYF	TGTGCCAGCAGCTTTGAAGGACAGGGGGCCCACGAGCAGTACTTC	TRBJ2-7	TRBV11-3	.	TRBD1
CASSQLLNTEAFF	TGTGCCAGCAGCCAACTACTGAACACTGAAGCTTTCTTT	TRBJ1-1	TRBV14	.	.